This TCR beta chain was retrieved from a study of PD-1 blockade in mismatch repair-deficient tumors. Study-level background: Enrolled about 2012-2016, patients had progressing, pretreated mismatch repair-deficient cancers of 12 types.

The CDR3 sequence is 15 residues long. The V and J ends lost 5 bases and 0 bases respectively, with 11 bases between them. Germline CDR1 reads SGHVS; CDR2 reads FQNEAQ. As to this clone: Its antigen is not identified.

General study results and limits: Tumor-resident clones, often absent from pretreatment blood, expanded after pembrolizumab and then contracted.

The assay was immunoSEQ multiplex PCR, and TCRdb's table has in-frame clones only and misses some. The table lists roughly 14,000 clones, 84% of them singletons. Every patient had mismatch repair deficiency by PCR or immunohistochemistry. The TCR-sequenced patients were a few responders to pembrolizumab. The chain is built from TRBV7-8 and TRBJ2-1; D is ambiguous. The receptor comes from an adult with mismatch repair-deficient cancer. Sample: PBMCs, taken before pembrolizumab treatment. CDR3 bases: TGTGCCAGCAGCCCCTACGGCCTCTCCTACAATGAGCAGTTCTTC. Its protein product is CASSPYGLSYNEQFF.